This T cell receptor beta chain was sequenced for a study of response to subunit inactivated influenza vaccine. Study results and caveats: Seasonal influenza vaccination, on each occasion, was suggested by the authors to recruit few new T cells.

This clonotype was observed many times. Its target is unknown. TCRdb reanalysed the RT-PCR reads using MiXCR and keeps one entry per CDR3 protein. The sample lists about 180,000 distinct CDR3 sequences, 7.5% to 10% occurring once. In germline, CDR1 is LGHDT, CDR2 YNNKEL (reference sequence). V was trimmed by 4 bases and J by 2 bases, leaving 12 bases between them. The CDR3 is 15 amino acids. V gene TRBV3-1 combines with J gene TRBJ1-5; D is possibly TRBD1 (5 bases). The specimen was non-naive T cells sorted from PBMCs, collected on the day of vaccination. The receptor's source is a man aged 50 or older who received an inactivated influenza vaccine. As DNA, the CDR3 is TGTGCCAGCAGCCCGGGACGGATGGGCAATCAGCCCCAGCATTTT. Its translation: CASSPGRMGNQPQHF.